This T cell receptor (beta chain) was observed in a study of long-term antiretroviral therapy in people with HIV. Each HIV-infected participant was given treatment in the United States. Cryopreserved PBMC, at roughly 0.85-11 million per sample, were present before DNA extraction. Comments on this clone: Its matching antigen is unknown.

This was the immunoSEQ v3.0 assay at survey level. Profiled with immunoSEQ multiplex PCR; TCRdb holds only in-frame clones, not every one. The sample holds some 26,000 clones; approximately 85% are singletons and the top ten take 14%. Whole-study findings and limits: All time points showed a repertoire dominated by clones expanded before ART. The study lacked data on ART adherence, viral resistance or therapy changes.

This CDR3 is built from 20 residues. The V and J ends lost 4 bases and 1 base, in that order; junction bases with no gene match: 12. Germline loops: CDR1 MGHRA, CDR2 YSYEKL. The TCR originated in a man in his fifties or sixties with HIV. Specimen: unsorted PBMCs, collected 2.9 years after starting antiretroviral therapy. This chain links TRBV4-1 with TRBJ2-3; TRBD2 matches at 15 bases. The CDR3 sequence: CASSPRFGTSGGYGTDTQYF. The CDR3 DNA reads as TGCGCCAGCAGCCCTCGCTTCGGGACTAGCGGGGGGTATGGCACAGATACGCAGTATTTT.